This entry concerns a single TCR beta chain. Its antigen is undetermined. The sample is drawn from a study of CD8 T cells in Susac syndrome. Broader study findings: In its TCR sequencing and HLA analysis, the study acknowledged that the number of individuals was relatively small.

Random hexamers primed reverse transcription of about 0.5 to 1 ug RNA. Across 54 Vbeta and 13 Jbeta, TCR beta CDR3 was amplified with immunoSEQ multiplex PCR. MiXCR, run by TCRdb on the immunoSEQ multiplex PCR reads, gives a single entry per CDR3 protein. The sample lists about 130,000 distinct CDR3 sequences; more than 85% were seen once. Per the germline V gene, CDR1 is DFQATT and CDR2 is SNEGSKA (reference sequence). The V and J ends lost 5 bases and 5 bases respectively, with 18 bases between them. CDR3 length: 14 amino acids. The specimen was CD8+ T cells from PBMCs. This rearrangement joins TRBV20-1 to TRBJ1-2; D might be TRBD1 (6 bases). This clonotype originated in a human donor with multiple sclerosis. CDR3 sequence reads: CSAPPERGWYGYTF. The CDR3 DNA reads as TGCAGTGCTCCCCCGGAGAGGGGGTGGTATGGCTACACCTTC.